This section outlines one TCR beta chain sequence together with its context. The data are from a study of radiation and T cells in renal cell carcinoma. Losses at the gene ends were 5 bases for V and 2 bases for J; bases not matched to a gene: 7. Germline values: CDR1 SGHRS, CDR2 YFSETQ. The CDR3 runs 15 residues. Produced via immunoSEQ multiplex PCR; TCRdb's table is partial and in-frame only. The top ten clones hold 12% of a sample with 130,000 or so clones, approximately 91% of them seen once. Sample time point: baseline pretreatment blood. Indicated treatment: 15 Gy SBRT to primary tumor, nephrectomy 4 weeks later. Radiation-treated patients gave blood at baseline, week 2 and week 4. The patient's renal cell carcinoma had clear cell pathology.

This material consisted of blood, taken from a patient whose treatment included radiotherapy and nephrectomy. The V gene is TRBV5-1, the J gene TRBJ2-3; 8 positions match TRBD1. This receptor was obtained from a woman aged 50 to 65 with renal cell carcinoma. The CDR3 sequence is CASSSPGQDTDTQYF. The CDR3 DNA is TGCGCCAGCAGTTCCCCGGGACAGGACACAGATACGCAGTATTTT.